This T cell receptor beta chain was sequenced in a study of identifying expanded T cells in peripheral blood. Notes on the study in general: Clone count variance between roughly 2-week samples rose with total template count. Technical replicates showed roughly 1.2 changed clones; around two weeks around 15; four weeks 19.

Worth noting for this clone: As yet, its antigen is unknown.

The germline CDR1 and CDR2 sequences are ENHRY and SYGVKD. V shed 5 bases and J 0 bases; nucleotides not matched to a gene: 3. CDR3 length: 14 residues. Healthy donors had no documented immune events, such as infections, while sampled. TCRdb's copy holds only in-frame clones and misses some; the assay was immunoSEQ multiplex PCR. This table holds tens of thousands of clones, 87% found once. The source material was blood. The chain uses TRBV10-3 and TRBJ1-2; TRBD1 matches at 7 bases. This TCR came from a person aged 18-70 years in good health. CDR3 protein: CAISQQGSNYGYTF. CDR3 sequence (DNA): TGTGCCATCAGTCAACAGGGGTCTAACTATGGCTACACCTTC.